The source of this TCR beta chain is a study of blood T cell repertoires in COVID-19. The germline V and J ends were trimmed by 5 bases and 8 bases, with 15 bases remaining between them. Germline loops: CDR1 MNHEY, CDR2 SVGEGT. This CDR3 is 13 amino acids long. Authors' data handling: The assay estimated nucleated cells by amplifying reference gene primers. The method was immunoSEQ multiplex PCR; TCRdb's version includes in-frame clones alone and lacks a portion of them. V, J and clone size derive from that table, while D and trimming were established from the DNA sequence. The top ten hold about 3% of the sample, which has about 250,000 clones, 60% to 75% seen once.

The source is a woman of 80 years or more with acute or convalescent COVID-19. This sequence joins TRBV6-2 or TRBV6-3 and TRBJ2-5, with TRBD2 as a possible D gene (7 bases). Sequenced material: peripheral blood. CDR3 sequence: CASSGGGPGTQYF. CDR3 nucleotides: TGTGCCAGCAGTGGGGGGGGGCCGGGTACCCAGTACTTC.